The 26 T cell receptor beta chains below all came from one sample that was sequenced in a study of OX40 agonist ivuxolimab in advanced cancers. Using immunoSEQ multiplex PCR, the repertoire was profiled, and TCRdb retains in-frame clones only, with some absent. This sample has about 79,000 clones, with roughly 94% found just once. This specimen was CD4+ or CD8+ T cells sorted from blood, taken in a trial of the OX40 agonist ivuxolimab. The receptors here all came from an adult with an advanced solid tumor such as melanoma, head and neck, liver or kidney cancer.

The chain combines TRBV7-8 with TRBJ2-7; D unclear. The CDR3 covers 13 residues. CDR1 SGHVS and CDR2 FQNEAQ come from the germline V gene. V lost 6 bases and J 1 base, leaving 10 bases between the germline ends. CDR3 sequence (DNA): TGTGCCAGCAGTAAACCATCTTCCTACGAGCAGTACTTC. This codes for CASSKPSSYEQYF.

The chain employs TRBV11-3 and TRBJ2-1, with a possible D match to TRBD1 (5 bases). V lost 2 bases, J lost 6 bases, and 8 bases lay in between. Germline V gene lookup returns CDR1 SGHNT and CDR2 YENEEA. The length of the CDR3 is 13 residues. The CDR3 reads CASSLRGINEQFF. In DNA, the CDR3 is TGTGCCAGCAGCTTAAGGGGAATCAATGAGCAGTTCTTC.

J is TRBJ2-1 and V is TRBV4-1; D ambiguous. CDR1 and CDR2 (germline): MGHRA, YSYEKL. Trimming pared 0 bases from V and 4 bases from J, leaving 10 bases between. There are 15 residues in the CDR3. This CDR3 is CASSQDHRGYNEQFF. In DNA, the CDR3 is TGCGCCAGCAGCCAAGATCATAGAGGATACAATGAGCAGTTCTTC.

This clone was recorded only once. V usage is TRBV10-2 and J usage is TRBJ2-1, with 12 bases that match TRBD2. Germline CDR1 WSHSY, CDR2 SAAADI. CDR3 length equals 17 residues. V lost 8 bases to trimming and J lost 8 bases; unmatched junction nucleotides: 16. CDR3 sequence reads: CASLGLAGSLRSDEQFF. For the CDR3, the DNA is TGCGCCAGCCTGGGACTAGCGGGCTCCTTACGCTCCGATGAGCAGTTCTTC.

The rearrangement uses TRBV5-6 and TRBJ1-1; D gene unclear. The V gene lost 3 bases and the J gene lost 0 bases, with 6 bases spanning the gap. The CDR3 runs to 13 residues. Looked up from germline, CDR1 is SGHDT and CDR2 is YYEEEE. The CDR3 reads CASSSAMNTEAFF. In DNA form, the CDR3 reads TGTGCCAGCAGCTCGGCGATGAACACTGAAGCTTTCTTT.

The CDR3 DNA reads as TGTGCCAGCAGTGAATATAAAGGATTGGGTGAGCAGTTCTTC. It codes for CASSEYKGLGEQFF. V is TRBV25-1 and J is TRBJ2-1; D is unclear. Between the trimmed V and J ends, which lost 0 bases and 9 bases, there was a span of 12 bases. Looked up from germline, CDR1 is MGHDK and CDR2 is SYGVNS. The CDR3 runs 14 residues.

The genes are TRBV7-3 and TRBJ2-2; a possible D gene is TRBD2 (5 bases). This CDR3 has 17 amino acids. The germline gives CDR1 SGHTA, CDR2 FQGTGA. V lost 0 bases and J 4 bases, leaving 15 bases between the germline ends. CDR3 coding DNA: TGTGCCAGCAGCTTAACAGAGGGTTATCGAGGCACCGGGGAGCTGTTTTTT. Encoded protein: CASSLTEGYRGTGELFF. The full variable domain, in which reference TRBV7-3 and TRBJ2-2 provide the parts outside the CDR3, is GAGVSQTPSNKVTEKGKYVELRCDPISGHTALYWYRQSLGQGPEFLIYFQGTGAADDSGLPNDRFFAVRPEGSVSTLKIQRTERGDSAVYLCASSLTEGYRGTGELFFGEGSRLTVL.

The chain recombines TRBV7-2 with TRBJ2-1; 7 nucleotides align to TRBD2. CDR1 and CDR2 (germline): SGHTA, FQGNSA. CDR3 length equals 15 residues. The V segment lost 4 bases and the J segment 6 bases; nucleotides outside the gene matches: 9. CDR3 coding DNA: TGTGCCAGCAGCTCCCCCGGGACTACTTTCAATGAGCAGTTCTTC. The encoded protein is CASSSPGTTFNEQFF.

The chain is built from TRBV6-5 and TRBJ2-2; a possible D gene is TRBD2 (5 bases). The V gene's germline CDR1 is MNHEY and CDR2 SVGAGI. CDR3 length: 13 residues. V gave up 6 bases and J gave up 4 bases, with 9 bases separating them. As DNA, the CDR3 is TGTGCCAGCAGAGGACTGGGCACCGGGGAGCTGTTTTTT. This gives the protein CASRGLGTGELFF.

The CDR3 sequence: CASSLLGGETQYF. The DNA of the CDR3 is TGTGCCAGCAGTTTACTCGGTGGAGAGACCCAGTACTTC. The chain carries TRBV27 and TRBJ2-5; no clear D gene. CDR1 is MNHEY and CDR2 is SMNVEV in the germline V gene (reference sequence). V gave up 2 bases and J gave up 4 bases, with 8 bases separating them. There are 13 residues in the CDR3.

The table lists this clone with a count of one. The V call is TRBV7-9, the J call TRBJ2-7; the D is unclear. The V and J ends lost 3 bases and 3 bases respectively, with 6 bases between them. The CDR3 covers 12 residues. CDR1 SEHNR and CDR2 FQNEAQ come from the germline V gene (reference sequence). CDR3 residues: CASSFDGYEQYF. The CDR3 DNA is TGTGCCAGCAGCTTTGACGGCTACGAGCAGTACTTC.

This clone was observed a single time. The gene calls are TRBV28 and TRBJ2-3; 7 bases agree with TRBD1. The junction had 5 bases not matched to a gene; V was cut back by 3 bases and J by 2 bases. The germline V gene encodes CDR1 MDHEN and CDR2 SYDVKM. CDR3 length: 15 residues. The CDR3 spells CASSFSDRLTDTQYF. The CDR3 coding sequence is TGTGCCAGCAGTTTTTCGGACAGGCTCACAGATACGCAGTATTTT.

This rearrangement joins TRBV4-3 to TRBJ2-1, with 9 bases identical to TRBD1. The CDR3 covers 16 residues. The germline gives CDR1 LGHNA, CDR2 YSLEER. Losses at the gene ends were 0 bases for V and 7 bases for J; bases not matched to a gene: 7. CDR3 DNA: TGCGCCAGCAGCCAAGATCGGGGACAGGGTCGTAATGAGCAGTTCTTC. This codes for CASSQDRGQGRNEQFF.

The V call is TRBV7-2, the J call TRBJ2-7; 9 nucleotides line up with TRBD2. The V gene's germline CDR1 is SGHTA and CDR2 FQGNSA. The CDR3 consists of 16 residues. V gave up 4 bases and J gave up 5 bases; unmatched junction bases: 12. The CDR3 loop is CASSSGGAGGLNEQYF. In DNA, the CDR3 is TGTGCCAGCAGCTCCGGAGGGGCGGGAGGGCTCAACGAGCAGTACTTC.

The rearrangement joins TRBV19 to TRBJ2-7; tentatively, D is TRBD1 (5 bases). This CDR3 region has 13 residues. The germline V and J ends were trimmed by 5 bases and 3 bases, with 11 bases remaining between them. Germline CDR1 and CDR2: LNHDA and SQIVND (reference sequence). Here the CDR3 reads CASSGSRGYEQYF. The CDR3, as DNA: TGTGCCAGTAGTGGTTCTAGGGGCTACGAGCAGTACTTC. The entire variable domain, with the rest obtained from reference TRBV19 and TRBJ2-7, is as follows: DGGITQSPKYLFRKEGQNVTLSCEQNLNHDAMYWYRQDPGQGLRLIYYSQIVNDFQKGDIAEGYSVSREKKESFPLTVTSAQKNPTAFYLCASSGSRGYEQYFGPGTRLTVT.

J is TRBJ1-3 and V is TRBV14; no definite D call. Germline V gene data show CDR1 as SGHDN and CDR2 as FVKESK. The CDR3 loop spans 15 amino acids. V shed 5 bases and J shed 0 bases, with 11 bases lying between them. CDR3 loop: CASSALGSSGNTIYF. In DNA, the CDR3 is TGTGCCAGCAGCGCTCTAGGGTCCTCTGGAAACACCATATATTTT.

The CDR3 reads CASSLAPGTGGSGNTIYF. The CDR3 region has the DNA TGTGCCAGCAGCCTTGCCCCCGGGACAGGGGGCTCTGGAAACACCATATATTTT. The genes are TRBV9 and TRBJ1-3; 11 bases are a match to TRBD1. V was clipped by 4 bases and J by 0 bases; unmatched bases: 9. Per the germline V gene, CDR1 is SGDLS and CDR2 is YYNGEE. The CDR3 contains 18 residues.

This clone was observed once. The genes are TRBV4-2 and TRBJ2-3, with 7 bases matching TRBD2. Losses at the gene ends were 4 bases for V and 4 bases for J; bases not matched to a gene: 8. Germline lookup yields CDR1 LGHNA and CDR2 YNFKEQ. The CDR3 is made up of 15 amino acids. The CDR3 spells CASSLEAGPADTQYF. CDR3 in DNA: TGTGCCAGCAGCCTTGAAGCGGGACCGGCAGATACGCAGTATTTT.

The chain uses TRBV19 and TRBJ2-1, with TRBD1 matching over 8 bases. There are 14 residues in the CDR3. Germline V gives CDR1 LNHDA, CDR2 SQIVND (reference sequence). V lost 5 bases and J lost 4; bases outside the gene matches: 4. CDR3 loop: CASSARTGYNEQFF. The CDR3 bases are TGTGCCAGTAGTGCCAGGACAGGGTACAATGAGCAGTTCTTC. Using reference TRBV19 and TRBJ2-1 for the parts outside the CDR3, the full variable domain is DGGITQSPKYLFRKEGQNVTLSCEQNLNHDAMYWYRQDPGQGLRLIYYSQIVNDFQKGDIAEGYSVSREKKESFPLTVTSAQKNPTAFYLCASSARTGYNEQFFGPGTRLTVL.

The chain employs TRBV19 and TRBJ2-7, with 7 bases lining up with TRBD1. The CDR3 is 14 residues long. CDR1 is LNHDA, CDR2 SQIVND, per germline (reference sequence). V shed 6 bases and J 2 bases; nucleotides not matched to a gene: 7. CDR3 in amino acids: CASRDRVGAYEQYF. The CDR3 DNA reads TGTGCCAGTAGAGACAGGGTGGGGGCCTACGAGCAGTACTTC.

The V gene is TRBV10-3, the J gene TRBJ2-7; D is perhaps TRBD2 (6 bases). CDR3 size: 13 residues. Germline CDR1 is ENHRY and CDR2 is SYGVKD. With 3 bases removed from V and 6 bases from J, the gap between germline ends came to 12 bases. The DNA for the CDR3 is TGTGCCATCAGTGAAGGAGGGGCCGGCGAGCAGTACTTC. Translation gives CAISEGGAGEQYF.

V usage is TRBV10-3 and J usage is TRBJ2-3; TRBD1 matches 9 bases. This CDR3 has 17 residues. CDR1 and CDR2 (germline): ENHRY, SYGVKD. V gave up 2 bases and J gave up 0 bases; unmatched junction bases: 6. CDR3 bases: TGTGCCATCAGTGAGCCCTGGACAGGGGCCAGCACAGATACGCAGTATTTT. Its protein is CAISEPWTGASTDTQYF.

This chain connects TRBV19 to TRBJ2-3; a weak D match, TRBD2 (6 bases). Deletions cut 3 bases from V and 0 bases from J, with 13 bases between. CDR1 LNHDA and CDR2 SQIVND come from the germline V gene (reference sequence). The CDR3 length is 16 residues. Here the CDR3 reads CASSISGGPSTDTQYF. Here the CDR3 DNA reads TGTGCCAGTAGTATTAGCGGCGGTCCTAGCACAGATACGCAGTATTTT.

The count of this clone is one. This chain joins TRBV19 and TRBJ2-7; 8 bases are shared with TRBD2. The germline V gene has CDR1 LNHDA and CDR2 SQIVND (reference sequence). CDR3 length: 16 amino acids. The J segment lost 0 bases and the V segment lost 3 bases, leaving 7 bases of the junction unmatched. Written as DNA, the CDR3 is TGTGCCAGTAGTATTCGGATAGCGGGGCCCTCCTACGAGCAGTACTTC. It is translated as CASSIRIAGPSYEQYF. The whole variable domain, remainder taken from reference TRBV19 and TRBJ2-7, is DGGITQSPKYLFRKEGQNVTLSCEQNLNHDAMYWYRQDPGQGLRLIYYSQIVNDFQKGDIAEGYSVSREKKESFPLTVTSAQKNPTAFYLCASSIRIAGPSYEQYFGPGTRLTVT.

Here the CDR3 DNA reads TGCGCCAGCAGCCACGACGAGGGTGGCGGGGTGTACAATGAGCAGTTCTTC. Translated: CASSHDEGGGVYNEQFF. The chain uses TRBV4-1 and TRBJ2-1, with D perhaps matching TRBD2 (6 bases). The germline V gene encodes CDR1 MGHRA and CDR2 YSYEKL. With 3 bases removed from V and 4 bases from J, the gap between germline ends came to 19 bases. This CDR3 is built from 17 residues.

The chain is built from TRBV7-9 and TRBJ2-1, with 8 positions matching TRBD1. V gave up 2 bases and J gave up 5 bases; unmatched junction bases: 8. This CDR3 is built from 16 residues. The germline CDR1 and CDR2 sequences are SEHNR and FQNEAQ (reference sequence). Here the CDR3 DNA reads TGTGCCAGCAGCTTATTGGGGACAGGCGGCCACAATGAGCAGTTCTTC. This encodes CASSLLGTGGHNEQFF.